The clone carrying this TCR beta chain appeared many times. What it recognizes is unknown. V shed 0 bases and J 8 bases; nucleotides not matched to a gene: 4. Germline V gene data show CDR1 as SEHNR and CDR2 as FQNEAQ (reference sequence). CDR3 length: 14 amino acids. This sample is part of a study of metastatic and nonmetastatic thyroid tumors. Study details: It was across blood and tumor or nodule tissue from malignant and benign thyroid patients that repertoires were compared.

Original processing methods: Clinicopathological groups supplied CDR3 differences that were used to build a distant-metastasis classifier for papillary thyroid cancer. TCRdb used MiXCR to call clones anew from the PCR reads. None of the V and J calls come from the authors' own analysis; TCRdb made them. Among tens of thousands of clones listed, about a sixth were seen once. No patient had received any treatment before thyroid surgery. General study points: The study reportedly found significantly higher TCR beta diversity in malignant thyroid tumors than benign nodules, in blood and tumor.

The chain carries TRBV7-9 and TRBJ2-1; 7 bases line up with TRBD2. The sequence was collected from a female donor with papillary thyroid cancer or a benign thyroid nodule (not recorded which). Some clones in this sample may be carry-over from other donors' samples. Sample: tumor tissue. The CDR3 spells CASSLALGGDEQFF. CDR3 sequence (DNA): TGTGCCAGCAGCTTAGCTTTGGGGGGGGATGAGCAGTTCTTC.